Included here is one TCR beta chain sequence, with context. The specificity of this receptor is unknown. It has no much larger one-base neighbor in the sample; base qualities were not kept. The record originates from a study of blood T cells in healthy people across ages (dated by TCRdb to between 2014 and 2017). Study-wide context: In model experiments, template switching captured roughly one uniquely barcoded TCR beta cDNA molecule for every two T cells. To track age-related changes in TCR beta repertoire diversity, the study relied on deep sequencing normalized with unique cDNA molecular identifiers. The donors were divided into four age groups: young (average 16 years), middle-aged (approximately 42), aged (about 56) and long-lived (around 87). Donors of different ages were randomly distributed across sequencing lanes to avoid experimental bias. Using the same blood draw, the study looked at two additional independent replicas of 1 million unique cDNA reads for two donors, one aged 18 to 30 and the other aged 80 or older.

Overall results and qualifications from the work: As age increased, observed TCR beta diversity per million T cells dropped in a roughly linear way, and a significant reduction was already evident by age around 41. Estimates of total diversity based on one million sequenced T cells were considered lower bounds and underestimates. Since profiling was done on bulk unsorted PBMCs, naive and antigen-experienced compartments could not be conclusively compared. The percentage of naive T cells measured by flow cytometry correlated strongly with observed TCR beta diversity. Compared with the aged group, the long-lived group had more naive CD4+ T cells, fewer expanded clones and increased TCR diversity, a pattern suggesting age selection. Because the CMV infection status of the donors was unknown, age-related changes in expanded clonotypes may potentially have been confounded.

The library relied on 5' RACE. TCRdb shows the sequencer as Illumina HiSeq 2500. A second roughly 6 to 12 cycle PCR used a sample-barcoded 5' primer and a J-beta primer mix. A unique molecular identifier was introduced onto each TCR beta cDNA molecule by a template-switch 5' adaptor carrying 12 random nucleotides. At least 2.5 million CDR3-containing paired-end reads were obtained from each sample. All of the RNA was converted into first-strand cDNA using the Mint cDNA synthesis kit, with a TRBC-specific oligonucleotide serving as the primer. After uracil-DNA glycosylase treatment, a first 18-cycle PCR used universal primers M1SS and BC2_uni_R on all cDNA. The source study handled its data this way. Normalization of each sample was performed by random selection of 1 million high-quality reads, each carrying a distinct molecular identifier. Instead of being binned into consensus sequences, reads that shared molecular identifiers were thrown out. CDR3 identification, clonotype clustering and error correction used MiTCR with a Q25 quality threshold and the strictest error-elimination algorithm. Lower-bound total TCR beta diversity was estimated with a nonparametric unseen species model using Euler transformation. TCRdb reran the public reads through fastp at Q25 and MiXCR, keeping productive beta chains. Here each entry gathers all rows of one CDR3 protein and keeps the most common genes and DNA. Clone size and V and J calls follow TCRdb, not the original study. The sample profile shows about 1.4 million distinct CDR3 sequences; around 55% of them were found once. Of the sample, 5% to 7% falls within the top ten clones.

The germline V gene sets CDR1 to MGHRA and CDR2 to YSYEKL. The CDR3 starts with the cysteine, ends with the phenylalanine, and has 13 residues. The retained sequence is limited to the CDR3, 39 bases, with the frame set at the first base. Trimming costs V 1 base and J 5 bases, and their ends lie 8 bases apart. The roughly 39 donors, aged 6 to 90 years, were systemically healthy Caucasian individuals from Russia. Each donor gave 8.5 to 10 milliliters of peripheral blood, collected into EDTA-treated Vacutainer tubes. Ficoll-Paque density-gradient centrifugation was used to isolate PBMCs, with at least 6 million per sample. Trizol reagent was used to extract total RNA from the PBMCs, yielding at least 6 micrograms per sample. The percentages of naive CD45RAhigh/CD27high T cells were determined by flow cytometry on a PBMC aliquot from every donor.

The rearranged segments are TRBV4-1 and TRBJ2-5; the D gene cannot be named for sure. What was sequenced was blood. The receptor's source is a man between 18 and 29 years old in good health. The CDR3 here reads CASSQGIVETQYF. The nucleotides are TGCGCCAGCAGCCAAGGAATCGTGGAGACCCAGTACTTC.